Shown below are 5 T cell receptor beta chains from a single sample sequenced in a study of T cells in Graves' hyperthyroidism and ophthalmopathy. RNA transcripts gave rise to amplified TCR beta CDR3 regions. TCR CDR3 underwent first-round RT-PCR with the HTBI primer set. TCRdb re-analysed the multiplex PCR reads in MiXCR, keeping a single row per CDR3 protein. The sample yields roughly 660,000 distinct CDR3 sequences, 15% to 20% seen once. The sample taken for sequencing was blood. These receptor sequences come from a middle-aged man with Graves' hyperthyroidism.

This clonotype was recorded a few times. The J gene is TRBJ2-6, the V gene TRBV7-3; TRBD2 matches 8 bases. This CDR3 has 20 residues. The ends lost 3 bases at V and 1 base at J; junction bases unmatched: 14. Germline CDR1 is SGHTA and CDR2 is FQGTGA. The CDR3 sequence is CASSFIPRSGRGSGANVLTF. Here the CDR3 DNA reads TGTGCCAGCAGCTTTATACCAAGGAGCGGGAGAGGATCTGGGGCCAACGTCCTGACTTTC.

Only a few counts were recorded for this clonotype. This chain links TRBV9 with TRBJ1-2; 7 bases are a match to TRBD1. This CDR3 contains 12 residues. Germline V gene data show CDR1 as SGDLS and CDR2 as YYNGEE. V dropped 3 bases and J dropped 10; count of bases not matched to a gene: 6. CDR3 nucleotide sequence: TGTGCCAGCAGCGGGACAGGCGTCGCCTACACCTTC. Translated, it gives CASSGTGVAYTF.

This clonotype was recorded many times. The chain links TRBV19 to TRBJ2-7, with D unresolved. Germline-derived CDR1 and CDR2 are LNHDA and SQIVND (reference sequence). The ends were cut back, 5 bases at V and 3 bases at J, with 11 bases in the middle. There are 13 residues in the CDR3. CDR3 nucleotide sequence: TGTGCCAGTAGTTTCGGTGAGGACTACGAGCAGTACTTC. Translating gives CASSFGEDYEQYF.

The chain carries TRBV9 and TRBJ2-7, with 11 bases fitting TRBD1. Germline lookup yields CDR1 SGDLS and CDR2 YYNGEE. The V and J ends lost 3 bases and 3 bases, in that order; junction bases with no gene match: 8. The CDR3 length is 16 residues. The CDR3 DNA reads as TGTGCCAGCAGCGCCGAGCCGGACAGGGGGCTCTACGAGCAGTACTTC. It yields the protein CASSAEPDRGLYEQYF.

This clonotype was observed a handful of times. The rearrangement links TRBV27 to TRBJ2-4; possible D gene TRBD1, 6 bases. Trimming stripped 5 bases from V and 6 bases from J, with 17 bases between. This CDR3 spans 15 amino acids. Looked up from germline, CDR1 is MNHEY and CDR2 is SMNVEV (reference sequence). In DNA form, the CDR3 reads TGTGCCAGCAGTAAGTGGGGACAAGGCGGAAACATTCAGTACTTC. It specifies CASSKWGQGGNIQYF.